These 8 T cell receptor beta chains were all obtained from the same sample, sequenced in a study of T cell responses to AZD1222 COVID-19 vaccine (dated by TCRdb to about 2021). Library prep was done by the immunoSEQ multiplex PCR assay. TCRdb took over this immuneACCESS table, retaining in-frame rearrangements with V and J assigned. Such tables are incomplete; in checked studies, under half of the missing clones stem from an unresolved V gene, and the remainder is unexplained. This sample has more than 110,000 clones in its table, and approximately 92% of those were observed once. Roughly 3.5% of the sample belongs to the ten largest clones. This sample's time point label indicates: about 28 days (+/-7) after the second vaccine dose. Sequencing used peripheral blood, obtained 28 days after the second AZD1222 dose. These receptors all stem from an adult who received the AZD1222 COVID-19 vaccine.

The chain employs TRBV5-5 and TRBJ2-7; the match to TRBD2 covers 15 bases. J lost 2 bases, V lost 0 bases, and 9 bases had no gene match. The germline gives CDR1 SGHKS, CDR2 YYEKEE (reference sequence). The CDR3 is made up of 19 amino acids. CDR3 DNA: TGTGCCAGCAGCTTGGTGAGGACTAGCGGGAGGGTCCCAACCTACGAGCAGTACTTC. Protein product: CASSLVRTSGRVPTYEQYF.

The chain recombines TRBV7-2 with TRBJ1-4; no firm D call. The CDR3 consists of 17 residues. V was trimmed by 2 bases and J by 0 bases, leaving 13 bases between them. Looked up from germline, CDR1 is SGHTA and CDR2 is FQGNSA. This CDR3 reads CASSLMLAGATNEKLFF. The CDR3 coding sequence is TGTGCCAGCAGCTTAATGCTTGCCGGGGCAACTAATGAAAAACTGTTTTTT.

The chain uses TRBV7-9 and TRBJ2-2, with 7 bases fitting TRBD2. Per the germline V gene, CDR1 is SEHNR and CDR2 is FQNEAQ (reference sequence). V dropped 1 base and J dropped 4; count of bases not matched to a gene: 6. This CDR3 contains 16 residues. CDR3 nucleotides: TGTGCCAGCAGCTTAGTTGCGGGGGAAGGCACCGGGGAGCTGTTTTTT. Translation gives CASSLVAGEGTGELFF. The full variable domain, in which reference TRBV7-9 and TRBJ2-2 provide the parts outside the CDR3, is DTGVSQNPRHKITKRGQNVTFRCDPISEHNRLYWYRQTLGQGPEFLTYFQNEAQLEKSRLLSDRFSAERPKGSFSTLEIQRTEQGDSAMYLCASSLVAGEGTGELFFGEGSRLTVL.

The CDR3 nucleotides read TGTGCCAGCAGCCCTCAGGGGACAGGGAACAATGAGCAGTTCTTC. Its protein is CASSPQGTGNNEQFF. The V gene is TRBV28, the J gene TRBJ2-1; 9 nucleotides line up with TRBD1. The CDR3 spans 15 residues. V shed 6 bases, J shed 5 bases, and the junction held 8 bases outside the gene matches. Germline V CDR1 and CDR2: MDHEN, SYDVKM. The full variable domain, in which reference TRBV28 and TRBJ2-1 provide the parts outside the CDR3, is DVKVTQSSRYLVKRTGEKVFLECVQDMDHENMFWYRQDPGLGLRLIYFSYDVKMKEKGDIPEGYSVSREKKERFSLILESASTNQTSMYLCASSPQGTGNNEQFFGPGTRLTVL.

V usage is TRBV7-2 and J usage is TRBJ2-7; possible D gene TRBD1, 5 bases. The CDR3 covers 14 residues. V lost 5 bases and J 3 bases, leaving 14 bases between the germline ends. Germline assignment: CDR1 SGHTA and CDR2 FQGNSA. The CDR3 DNA is TGTGCCAGCAGCGGTACAGGAAAGGACTACGAGCAGTACTTC. Amino acid sequence: CASSGTGKDYEQYF.

J is TRBJ1-3 and V is TRBV28; no clear D gene. Germline assignment: CDR1 MDHEN and CDR2 SYDVKM. Trimming removed 6 bases at V and 7 bases at J, with 7 bases between. CDR3 length: 11 residues. CDR3 bases: TGTGCCAGCAGCATACTGAACACCATATATTTT. It specifies CASSILNTIYF.

The chain joins TRBV24-1 to TRBJ1-5, with unresolved D. This CDR3 spans 12 amino acids. V lost 3 bases to trimming and J lost 5 bases, with 4 bases between them. From germline, CDR1 is KGHDR and CDR2 SFDVKD. Written as DNA, the CDR3 is TGTGCCACCAGTGATATCGATCAGCCCCAGCATTTT. This gives the protein CATSDIDQPQHF.

The genes are TRBV28 and TRBJ2-2; 10 bases are a match to TRBD2. Germline CDR1 is MDHEN and CDR2 is SYDVKM. There are 15 residues in the CDR3. V gave up 6 bases and J gave up 4 bases; unmatched junction bases: 5. The CDR3 coding sequence is TGTGCCAGCAGAGCGCCTAGCGGGGGCACCGGGGAGCTGTTTTTT. Protein product: CASRAPSGGTGELFF.